The T cell receptor (beta chain) under discussion was sequenced for a study of T cells in Graves' hyperthyroidism and ophthalmopathy. Amplified TCR beta CDR3 regions derived from RNA transcripts. RT-PCR in the first round (using the HTBI primer set) targeted the TCR CDR3. TCRdb reprocessed the multiplex PCR reads via MiXCR and lists one record per CDR3 protein. The sample lists about 480,000 distinct CDR3 sequences; 14% were seen once. This clonotype was found many times. The CDR3 contains 15 residues. CDR1 and CDR2 (germline): SQVTM, ANQGSEA. Trimming cost V 7 bases and J 2 bases, with 18 bases left between them. Every diagnosis used clinical symptoms, serum thyroxine and TRAb, thyroid ultrasound and orbital computed tomography.

Sequencing used blood. V and J are TRBV29-1 and TRBJ2-1; TRBD1 is a possible D gene (5 bases). The clonotype comes from a woman between 18 and 29 years old with Graves' hyperthyroidism. CDR3 protein: CSANDRTLTYNEQFF. CDR3 bases: TGCAGCGCCAATGACAGAACCCTCACCTACAATGAGCAGTTCTTC.